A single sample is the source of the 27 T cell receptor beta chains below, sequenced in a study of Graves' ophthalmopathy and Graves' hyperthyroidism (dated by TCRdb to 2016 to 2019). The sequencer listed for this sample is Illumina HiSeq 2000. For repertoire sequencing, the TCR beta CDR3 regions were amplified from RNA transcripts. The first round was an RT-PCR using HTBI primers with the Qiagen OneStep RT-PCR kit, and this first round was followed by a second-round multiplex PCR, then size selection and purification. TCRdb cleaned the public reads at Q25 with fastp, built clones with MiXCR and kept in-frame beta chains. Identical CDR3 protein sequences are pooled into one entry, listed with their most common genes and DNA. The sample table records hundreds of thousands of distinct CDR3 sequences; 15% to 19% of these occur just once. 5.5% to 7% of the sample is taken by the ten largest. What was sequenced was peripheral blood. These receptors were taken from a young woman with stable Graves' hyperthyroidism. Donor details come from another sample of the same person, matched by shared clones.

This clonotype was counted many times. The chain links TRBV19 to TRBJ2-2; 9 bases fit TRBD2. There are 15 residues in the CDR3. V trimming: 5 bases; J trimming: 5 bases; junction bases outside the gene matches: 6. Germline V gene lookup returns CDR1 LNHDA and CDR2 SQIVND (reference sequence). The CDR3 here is CASSSEGLATGELFF. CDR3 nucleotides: TGTGCCAGTAGTTCCGAGGGACTAGCTACCGGGGAGCTGTTTTTT.

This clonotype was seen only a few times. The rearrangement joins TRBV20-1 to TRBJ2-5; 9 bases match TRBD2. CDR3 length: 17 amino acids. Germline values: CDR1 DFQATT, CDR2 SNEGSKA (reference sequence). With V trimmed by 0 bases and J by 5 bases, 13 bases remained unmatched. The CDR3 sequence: CSARDLVPSGVGETQYF. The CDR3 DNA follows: TGCAGTGCTAGAGATTTGGTTCCTAGCGGGGTCGGGGAGACCCAGTACTTC.

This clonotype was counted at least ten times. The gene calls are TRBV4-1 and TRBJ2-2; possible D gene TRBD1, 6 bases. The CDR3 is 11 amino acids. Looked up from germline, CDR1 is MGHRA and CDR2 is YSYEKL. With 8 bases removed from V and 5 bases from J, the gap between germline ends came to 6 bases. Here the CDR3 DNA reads TGCGCCAGCCAGGGGACCGGGGAGCTGTTTTTT. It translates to CASQGTGELFF.

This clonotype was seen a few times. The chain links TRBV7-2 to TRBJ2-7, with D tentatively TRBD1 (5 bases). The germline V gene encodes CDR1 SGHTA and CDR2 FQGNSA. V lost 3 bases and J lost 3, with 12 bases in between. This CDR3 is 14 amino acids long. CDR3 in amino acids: CASSLFQGDYEQYF. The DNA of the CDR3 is TGTGCCAGCAGCTTGTTCCAGGGTGACTACGAGCAGTACTTC.

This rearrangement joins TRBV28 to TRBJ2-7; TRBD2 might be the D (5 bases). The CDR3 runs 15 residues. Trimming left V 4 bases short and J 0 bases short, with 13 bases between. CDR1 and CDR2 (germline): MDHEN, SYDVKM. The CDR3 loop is CASSSPGGPSYEQYF. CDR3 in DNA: TGTGCCAGCAGTTCCCCAGGAGGCCCCTCCTACGAGCAGTACTTC.

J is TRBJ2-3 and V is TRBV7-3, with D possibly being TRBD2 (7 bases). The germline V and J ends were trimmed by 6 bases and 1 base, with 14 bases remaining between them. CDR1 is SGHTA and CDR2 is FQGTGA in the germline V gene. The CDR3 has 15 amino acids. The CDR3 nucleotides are TGTGCCAGCAGTTGGGGAGGGGGGCGCACAGATACGCAGTATTTT. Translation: CASSWGGGRTDTQYF.

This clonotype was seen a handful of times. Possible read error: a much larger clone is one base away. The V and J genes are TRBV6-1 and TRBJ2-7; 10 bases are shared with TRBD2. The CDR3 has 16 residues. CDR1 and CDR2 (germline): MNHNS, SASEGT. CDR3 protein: CASSERKRGGLYVQYF. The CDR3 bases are TGTGCCAGCAGTGAAAGGAAGCGGGGGGGCCTGTACGTGCAGTACTTC.

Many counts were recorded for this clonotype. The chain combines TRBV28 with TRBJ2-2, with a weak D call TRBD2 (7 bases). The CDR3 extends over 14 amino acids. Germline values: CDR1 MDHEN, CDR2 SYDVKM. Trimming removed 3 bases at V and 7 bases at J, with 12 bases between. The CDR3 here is CASSFPGGHGELFF. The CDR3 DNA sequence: TGTGCCAGCAGTTTCCCCGGGGGGCACGGGGAGCTGTTTTTT.

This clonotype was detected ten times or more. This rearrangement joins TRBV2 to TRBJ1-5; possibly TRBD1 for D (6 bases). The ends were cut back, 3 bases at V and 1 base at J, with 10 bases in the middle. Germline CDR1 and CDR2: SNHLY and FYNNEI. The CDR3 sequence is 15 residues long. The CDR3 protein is CASSDRGRSNQPQHF. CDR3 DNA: TGTGCCAGCAGTGACAGGGGTAGGAGCAATCAGCCCCAGCATTTT.

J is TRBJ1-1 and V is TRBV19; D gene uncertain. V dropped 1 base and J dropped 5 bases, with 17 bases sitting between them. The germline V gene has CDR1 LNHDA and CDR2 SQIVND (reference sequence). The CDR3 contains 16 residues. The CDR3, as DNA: TGTGCCAGTAGTATAGTTGGCACGCGGAAAGGGACTGAAGCTTTCTTT. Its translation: CASSIVGTRKGTEAFF.

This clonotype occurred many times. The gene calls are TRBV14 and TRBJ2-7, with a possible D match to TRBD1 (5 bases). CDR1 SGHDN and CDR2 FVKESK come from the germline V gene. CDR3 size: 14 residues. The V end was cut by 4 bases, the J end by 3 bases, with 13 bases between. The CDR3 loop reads CASSPTAGFYEQYF. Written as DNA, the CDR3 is TGTGCCAGCAGCCCAACGGCAGGGTTCTACGAGCAGTACTTC.

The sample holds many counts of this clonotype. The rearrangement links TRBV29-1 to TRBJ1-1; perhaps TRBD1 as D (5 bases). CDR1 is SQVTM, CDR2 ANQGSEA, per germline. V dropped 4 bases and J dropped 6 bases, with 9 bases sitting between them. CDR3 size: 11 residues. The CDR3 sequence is CSVALGPEAFF. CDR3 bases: TGCAGCGTTGCTTTGGGGCCTGAAGCTTTCTTT.

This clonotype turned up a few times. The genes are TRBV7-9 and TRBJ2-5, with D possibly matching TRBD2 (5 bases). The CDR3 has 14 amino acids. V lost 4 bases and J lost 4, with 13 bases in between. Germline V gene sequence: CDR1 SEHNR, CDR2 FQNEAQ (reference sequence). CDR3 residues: CASSSTGRGETQYF. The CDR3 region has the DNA TGTGCCAGCAGCTCAACCGGCCGGGGAGAGACCCAGTACTTC. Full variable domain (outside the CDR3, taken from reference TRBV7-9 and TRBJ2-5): DTGVSQNPRHKITKRGQNVTFRCDPISEHNRLYWYRQTLGQGPEFLTYFQNEAQLEKSRLLSDRFSAERPKGSFSTLEIQRTEQGDSAMYLCASSSTGRGETQYFGPGTRLLVL.

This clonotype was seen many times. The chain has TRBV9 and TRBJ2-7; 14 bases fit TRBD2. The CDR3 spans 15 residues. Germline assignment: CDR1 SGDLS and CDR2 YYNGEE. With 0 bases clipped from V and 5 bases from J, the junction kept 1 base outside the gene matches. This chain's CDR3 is CASSVGGLAGDEQYF. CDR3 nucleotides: TGTGCCAGCAGCGTAGGGGGACTAGCGGGAGACGAGCAGTACTTC.

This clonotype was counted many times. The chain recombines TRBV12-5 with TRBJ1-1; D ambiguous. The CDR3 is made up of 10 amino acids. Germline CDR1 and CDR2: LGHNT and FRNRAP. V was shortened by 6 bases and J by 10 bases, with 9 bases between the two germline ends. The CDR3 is CASGSDGAFF. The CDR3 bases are TGTGCTAGTGGGAGCGATGGAGCTTTCTTT.

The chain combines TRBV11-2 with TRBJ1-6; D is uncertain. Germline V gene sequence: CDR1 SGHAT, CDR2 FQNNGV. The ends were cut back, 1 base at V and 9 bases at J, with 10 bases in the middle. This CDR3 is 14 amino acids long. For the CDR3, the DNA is TGTGCCAGCAGCTTAGGGGTTGCTAGTTCACCCCTCCACTTT. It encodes CASSLGVASSPLHF.

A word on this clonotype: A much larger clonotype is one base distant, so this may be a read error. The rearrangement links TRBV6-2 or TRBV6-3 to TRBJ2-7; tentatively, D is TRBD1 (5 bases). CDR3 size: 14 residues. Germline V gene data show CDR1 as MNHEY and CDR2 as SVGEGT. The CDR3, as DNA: TGTGCCAGCAGCCCCACAGGCCTCTCCTACGAGCAGGACTTC. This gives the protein CASSPTGLSYEQDF.

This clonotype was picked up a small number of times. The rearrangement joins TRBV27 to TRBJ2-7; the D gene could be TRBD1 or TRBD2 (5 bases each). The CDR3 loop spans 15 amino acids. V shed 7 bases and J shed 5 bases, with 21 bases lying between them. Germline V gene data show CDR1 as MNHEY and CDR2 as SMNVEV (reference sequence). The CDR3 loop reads CASISRDGGPNEQYF. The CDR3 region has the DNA TGTGCCAGCATCTCGAGGGACGGAGGCCCCAACGAGCAGTACTTC.

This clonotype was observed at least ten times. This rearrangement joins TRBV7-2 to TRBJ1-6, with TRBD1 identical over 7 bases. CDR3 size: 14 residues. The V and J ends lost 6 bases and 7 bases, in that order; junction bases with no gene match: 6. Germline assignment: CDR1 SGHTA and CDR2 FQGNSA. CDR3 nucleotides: TGTGCCAGCAGTTTGACAGGGTACAATTCACCCCTCCACTTT. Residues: CASSLTGYNSPLHF.

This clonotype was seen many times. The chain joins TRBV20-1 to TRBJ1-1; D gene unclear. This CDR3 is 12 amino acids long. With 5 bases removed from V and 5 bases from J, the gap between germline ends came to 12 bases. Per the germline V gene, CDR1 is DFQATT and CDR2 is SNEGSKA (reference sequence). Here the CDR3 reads CSAGQTGTEAFF. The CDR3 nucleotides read TGCAGTGCTGGTCAGACCGGGACTGAAGCTTTCTTT.

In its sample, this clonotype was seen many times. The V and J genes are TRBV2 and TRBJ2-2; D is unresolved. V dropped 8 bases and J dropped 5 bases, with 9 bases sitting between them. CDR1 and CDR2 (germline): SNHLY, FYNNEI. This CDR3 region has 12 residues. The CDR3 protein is CASLFGTGELFF. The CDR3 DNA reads TGTGCCAGCCTTTTTGGTACCGGGGAGCTGTTTTTT.

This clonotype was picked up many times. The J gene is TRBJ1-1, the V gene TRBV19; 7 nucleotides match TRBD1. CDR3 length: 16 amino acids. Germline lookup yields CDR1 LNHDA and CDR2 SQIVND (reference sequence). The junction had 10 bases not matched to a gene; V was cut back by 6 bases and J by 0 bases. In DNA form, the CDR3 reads TGTGCCAGTAGCCTCGGGAGGGGGCGAATGAACACTGAAGCTTTCTTT. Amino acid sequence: CASSLGRGRMNTEAFF.

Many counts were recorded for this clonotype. CDR3 amino acids: CASSYGNQPQHF. CDR3 nucleotides: TGTGCCAGCAGTTACGGGAATCAGCCCCAGCATTTT. The rearrangement uses TRBV6-2 or TRBV6-3 and TRBJ1-5; D gene unclear. Germline assignment: CDR1 MNHEY and CDR2 SVGEGT. V lost 2 bases to trimming and J lost 4 bases, with 3 bases between them. CDR3 length: 12 residues.

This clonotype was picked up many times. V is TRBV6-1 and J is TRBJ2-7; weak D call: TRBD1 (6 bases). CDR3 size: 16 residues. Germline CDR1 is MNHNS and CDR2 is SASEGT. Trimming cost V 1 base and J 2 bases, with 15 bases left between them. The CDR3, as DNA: TGTGCCAGCAGTGAAGTGACGGGACAACTCGCCTACGAGCAGTACTTC. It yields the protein CASSEVTGQLAYEQYF.

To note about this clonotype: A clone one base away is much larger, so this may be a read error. CDR3 bases: TGTGCCAGTAGTATAAATGGGAACACTGAAGCTTTCTTT. Its translation: CASSINGNTEAFF. The chain is built from TRBV19 and TRBJ1-1; D call uncertain. The CDR3 is made up of 13 amino acids. V was clipped by 2 bases and J by 1 base, with 5 bases between them. The germline V gene encodes CDR1 LNHDA and CDR2 SQIVND (reference sequence).

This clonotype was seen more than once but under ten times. The CDR3 DNA follows: TGTGCCAGCAGTTTATTTGGAGGGCAGCCCCAGCATTTT. It yields the protein CASSLFGGQPQHF. The chain links TRBV27 to TRBJ1-5; D is unclear. V gave up 1 base and J gave up 7 bases, with 8 bases separating them. Germline CDR1 is MNHEY and CDR2 is SMNVEV (reference sequence). The CDR3 has 13 amino acids.

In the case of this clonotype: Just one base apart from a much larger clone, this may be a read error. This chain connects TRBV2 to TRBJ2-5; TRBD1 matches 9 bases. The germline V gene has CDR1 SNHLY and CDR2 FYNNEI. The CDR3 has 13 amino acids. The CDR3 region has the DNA TGTGCCAGCAGGTTGGGACAGGGAAAGACCAAGTACTTC. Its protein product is CASRLGQGKTKYF. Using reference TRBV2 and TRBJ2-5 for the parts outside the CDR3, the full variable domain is EPEVTQTPSHQVTQMGQEVILRCVPISNHLYFYWYRQILGQKVEFLVSFYNNEISEKSEIFDDQFSVERPDGSNFTLKIRSTKLEDSAMYFCASRLGQGKTKYFGPGTRLLVL.